Listed here are 25 T cell receptor beta chains from one sample, sequenced in a study of blood T cell repertoires in COVID-19. Only in-frame clones appear in the TCRdb table, and some are missing; sequencing was by immunoSEQ multiplex PCR. The repertoire includes 200,000 to 250,000 clones, 80% to 90% of them detected once, and 3% to 4.5% sits in the top ten. Sequenced input: PBMCs or T cells enriched from blood (not recorded which). Receptor source: a woman between 40 and 50 years old with acute COVID-19.

The CDR3 reads CASSTRTGGIQPQHF. The CDR3 DNA follows: TGTGCCAGCAGTACCCGGACAGGGGGCATTCAGCCCCAGCATTTT. This chain links TRBV28 with TRBJ1-5; 11 bases are a match to TRBD1. The germline V gene encodes CDR1 MDHEN and CDR2 SYDVKM. V dropped 5 bases and J dropped 6; count of bases not matched to a gene: 6. The CDR3 sequence is 15 residues long.

The gene calls are TRBV4-1 and TRBJ1-1; no firm D call. The CDR3 length is 15 residues. V was clipped by 2 bases and J by 5 bases, with 15 bases between them. In germline, CDR1 is MGHRA, CDR2 YSYEKL. The CDR3 region is CASSQPRARGTEAFF. As DNA, the CDR3 is TGCGCCAGCAGCCAACCACGGGCCAGAGGGACTGAAGCTTTCTTT.

The rearrangement links TRBV28 to TRBJ1-1; D may be TRBD1 (5 bases). The CDR3 runs 15 residues. Germline loops: CDR1 MDHEN, CDR2 SYDVKM. V lost 5 bases and J 6 bases, leaving 19 bases between the germline ends. This CDR3 reads CASSPQGLGLPEAFF. The CDR3 nucleotides are TGTGCCAGCAGTCCGCAGGGATTGGGGCTCCCTGAAGCTTTCTTT.

The rearrangement joins TRBV19 to TRBJ1-5, with TRBD1 matching over 8 bases. Trimming at V came to 7 bases and at J to 6 bases, leaving 5 bases not matched to a gene. CDR3 length equals 13 residues. Germline V gene sequence: CDR1 LNHDA, CDR2 SQIVND (reference sequence). CDR3 amino acids: CASKTGEVQPQHF. CDR3 coding DNA: TGTGCCAGTAAGACAGGGGAGGTTCAGCCCCAGCATTTT.

J is TRBJ2-1 and V is TRBV12-3 or TRBV12-4; 9 bases map to TRBD2. This CDR3 spans 13 amino acids. J lost 7 bases, V lost 6 bases, and 4 bases had no gene match. In nucleotides, the CDR3 is TGTGCCAGCAGAATAGCGGGGGTGAATGAGCAGTTCTTC. As protein: CASRIAGVNEQFF.

Comment on this clone: Compared with germline, one end of the junction differs, possibly owing to a read error. V usage is TRBV7-2 and J usage is TRBJ2-1, with TRBD2 matching 11 bases. Germline V gene sequence: CDR1 SGHTA, CDR2 FQGNSA. CDR3 length: 15 residues. The CDR3 spells CASSRPGLAESEEFF. CDR3 nucleotides: TGTGCCAGCAGCCGTCCGGGACTAGCGGAGAGTGAGGAGTTCTTC.

The V call is TRBV19, the J call TRBJ2-1; D is unresolved. Germline V gene sequence: CDR1 LNHDA, CDR2 SQIVND (reference sequence). Trimming took off 8 bases at V and 7 bases at J, with 15 bases between the two ends. This CDR3 spans 13 amino acids. CDR3 sequence: CASGSAPWNEQFF. The CDR3 nucleotides read TGTGCCAGTGGAAGCGCCCCTTGGAATGAGCAGTTCTTC.

The table lists this clone with a few counts. The V call is TRBV6-5, the J call TRBJ2-7, with D hard to call. V shed 0 bases and J shed 2 bases, with 8 bases lying between them. The CDR3 length is 14 residues. Germline V gene lookup returns CDR1 MNHEY and CDR2 SVGAGI. The CDR3 sequence: CASSYSPSAYEQYF. CDR3 coding DNA: TGTGCCAGCAGTTACTCCCCTTCTGCCTACGAGCAGTACTTC.

As DNA, the CDR3 is TGTGCCACCAGCAGAGGTGTTAGCGAGGTTACGGGATACGAGCAGTACTTC. Translating gives CATSRGVSEVTGYEQYF. V gene TRBV15 combines with J gene TRBJ2-7; D may be TRBD2 (5 bases). V was pared by 1 base and J by 4 bases, with 20 bases between. The CDR3 runs to 17 residues. Germline V CDR1 and CDR2: LNHNV, YYDKDF (reference sequence).

This clone was detected only a few times. Within the sample, other DNA sequences also encode this same CDR3. The chain has TRBV29-1 and TRBJ1-1; D may be TRBD1 (5 bases). The ends were cut back, 5 bases at V and 1 base at J, with 8 bases in the middle. The CDR3 has 12 residues. The germline V gene encodes CDR1 SQVTM and CDR2 ANQGSEA. CDR3: CSVRQGNTEAFF. The CDR3 nucleotides are TGCAGCGTTCGGCAGGGGAACACTGAAGCTTTCTTT.

The chain uses TRBV3-1 (or the pseudogene TRBV3-2) and TRBJ2-6; no definite D call. This CDR3 contains 12 residues. V shed 0 bases and J shed 17 bases, with 11 bases lying between them. Looked up from germline, CDR1 is LGHDT and CDR2 is YNNKEL (reference sequence). The CDR3 sequence: CASSQESGLVTF. The CDR3 DNA sequence: TGTGCCAGCAGCCAAGAGTCAGGTTTAGTGACTTTC.

This chain links TRBV14 with TRBJ1-1; D is unclear. Germline V gives CDR1 SGHDN, CDR2 FVKESK. The CDR3 covers 13 residues. V gave up 0 bases and J gave up 4 bases, with 6 bases separating them. As DNA, the CDR3 is TGTGCCAGCAGCCAAGACTTGAGCACTGAAGCTTTCTTT. Its translation: CASSQDLSTEAFF.

J is TRBJ2-1 and V is TRBV13; D uncertain. The CDR3 spans 16 residues. Germline V CDR1 and CDR2: PRHDT, FYEKMQ (reference sequence). The V end lost 0 bases, the J end lost 0 bases, and 9 bases lay between the germline ends. CDR3 coding DNA: TGTGCCAGCAGCTTAGGAGGCTGGAGCTCCTACAATGAGCAGTTCTTC. It is translated as CASSLGGWSSYNEQFF.

The V gene is TRBV27, the J gene TRBJ2-5; 9 bases agree with TRBD2. The ends lost 5 bases at V and 5 bases at J; junction bases unmatched: 6. CDR1 is MNHEY and CDR2 is SMNVEV in the germline V gene (reference sequence). CDR3 length equals 14 residues. CDR3: CASSVTSGRETQYF. CDR3 bases: TGTGCCAGCAGTGTAACTAGCGGGCGGGAGACCCAGTACTTC.

V is TRBV28 and J is TRBJ1-6; D is possibly TRBD1 (5 bases). The CDR3 runs to 12 residues. Germline V gene lookup returns CDR1 MDHEN and CDR2 SYDVKM. V lost 3 bases, J lost 10 bases, and 7 bases lay in between. CDR3 bases: TGTGCCAGCAGTTTCCGGGGGTCACCCCTCCACTTT. As protein: CASSFRGSPLHF.

The chain carries TRBV4-2 and TRBJ2-2, with TRBD2 matching 13 bases. Unmatched junction bases numbered 4, after V lost 4 bases and J lost 5 bases. Germline V gives CDR1 LGHNA, CDR2 YNFKEQ. CDR3 length: 16 amino acids. The DNA for the CDR3 is TGTGCCAGCAGCCCACTAGCGGGAGGGCCGACCGGGGAGCTGTTTTTT. Translation: CASSPLAGGPTGELFF.

This chain joins TRBV7-3 and TRBJ2-5; 8 bases match TRBD2. Trimming cost V 6 bases and J 3 bases; bases outside gene matches: 9. Germline V lookup: CDR1 SGHTA, CDR2 FQGTGA. The CDR3 contains 15 residues. The DNA for the CDR3 is TGTGCCAGCAGACTGACCGGGACTAGTGAAGAGACCCAGTACTTC. Its translation is CASRLTGTSEETQYF.

J is TRBJ2-1 and V is TRBV10-3; D is perhaps TRBD1 (5 bases). The CDR3 contains 12 residues. Per germline, CDR1 ENHRY and CDR2 SYGVKD. Trimming took 3 bases from V and 6 from J, leaving 6 bases between them. Here the CDR3 reads CAISDDSNEQFF. CDR3 bases: TGTGCCATCAGTGACGACAGCAATGAGCAGTTCTTC.

The genes are TRBV24-1 and TRBJ2-5; 7 positions agree with TRBD1. Germline CDR1 and CDR2: KGHDR and SFDVKD. V dropped 10 bases and J dropped 1; count of bases not matched to a gene: 5. The CDR3 has 13 residues. CDR3 in amino acids: CATQTGTQETQYF. The CDR3 DNA is TGTGCCACTCAGACAGGGACCCAAGAGACCCAGTACTTC.

The chain combines TRBV5-1 with TRBJ1-5, with 8 bases fitting TRBD1. The CDR3 has 15 residues. The germline gives CDR1 SGHRS, CDR2 YFSETQ. Trimming took 4 bases from V and 8 from J; bases not matched to a gene: 11. CDR3 sequence (DNA): TGCGCCAGCAGCCTAACAGGGGGGTTGGTGGAGCCCCAGCATTTT. Protein: CASSLTGGLVEPQHF.

The chain couples TRBV30 to TRBJ2-3; no clear D gene. CDR1 is GTSNPN, CDR2 SVGIG, per germline (reference sequence). The V end was cut by 0 bases, the J end by 6 bases, with 10 bases between. The CDR3 consists of 13 residues. CDR3 nucleotides: TGTGCCTGGAGTGTACGCGTACGGGATACGCAGTATTTT. It translates to CAWSVRVRDTQYF.

V and J are TRBV28 and TRBJ1-2; D remains ambiguous. Germline CDR1 and CDR2: MDHEN and SYDVKM. V was trimmed by 5 bases and J by 6 bases, leaving 7 bases between them. CDR3 size: 11 residues. The CDR3 DNA is TGTGCCAGCAGTCTTAGAAATGGCTACACCTTC. Amino acid sequence: CASSLRNGYTF.

This chain connects TRBV7-9 to TRBJ2-1; TRBD2 matches at 10 bases. V trimming: 4 bases; J trimming: 1 base; junction bases outside the gene matches: 4. This CDR3 has 16 residues. Germline V lookup: CDR1 SEHNR, CDR2 FQNEAQ (reference sequence). Here the CDR3 DNA reads TGTGCCAGCAGCTCGAGACTAGCGGGTTCCTACAATGAGCAGTTCTTC. Amino acid sequence: CASSSRLAGSYNEQFF.

V gene TRBV10-2 combines with J gene TRBJ1-1; perhaps TRBD1 as D (5 bases). Germline values: CDR1 WSHSY, CDR2 SAAADI. V dropped 0 bases and J dropped 4 bases, with 12 bases sitting between them. This CDR3 contains 15 residues. CDR3 amino acids: CASSESWQGGTEAFF. The CDR3, as DNA: TGCGCCAGCAGTGAGTCCTGGCAGGGAGGCACTGAAGCTTTCTTT.

This chain connects TRBV19 to TRBJ2-5; 7 positions match TRBD2. Trimming at V came to 5 bases and at J to 2 bases, leaving 8 bases not matched to a gene. The CDR3 extends over 15 amino acids. Germline CDR1 and CDR2: LNHDA and SQIVND (reference sequence). DNA of the CDR3: TGTGCCAGTAGTCCCCTAGCGGCCCATCAAGAGACCCAGTACTTC. Protein sequence: CASSPLAAHQETQYF.